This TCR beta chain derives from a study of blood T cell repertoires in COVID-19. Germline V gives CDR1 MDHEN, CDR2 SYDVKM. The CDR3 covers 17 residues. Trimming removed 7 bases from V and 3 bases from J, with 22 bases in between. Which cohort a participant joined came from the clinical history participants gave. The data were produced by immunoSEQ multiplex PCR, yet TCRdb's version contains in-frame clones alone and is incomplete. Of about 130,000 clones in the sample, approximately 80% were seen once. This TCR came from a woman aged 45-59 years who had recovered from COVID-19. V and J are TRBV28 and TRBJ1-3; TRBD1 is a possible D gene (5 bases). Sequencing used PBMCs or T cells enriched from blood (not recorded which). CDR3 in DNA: TGTGCCAGCATCGAAGGGGCAGCAGCTGAAGATGGAAACACCATATATTTT. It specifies CASIEGAAAEDGNTIYF.